This T cell receptor (beta chain) was retrieved from a study of shared clonotypes between healthy human individuals. In regard to this clone: As yet, its antigen is unknown.

Some 30,000 T cell genomes, or about 190 ng DNA, went into the sorted-subset replicate PCRs. The method was immunoSEQ multiplex PCR; TCRdb's version includes in-frame clones alone and lacks a portion of them. The table includes hundreds of thousands of clones, 90% to 96% detected once. Overall study results and limits: The four-donor shared clonotypes exceeded non-shared clonotypes in generation probability, with non-shared ones scoring lower.

This CDR3 is 12 amino acids long. J lost 9 bases, V lost 2 bases, and 0 bases had no gene match. Germline loops: CDR1 GTSNPN, CDR2 SVGIG (reference sequence). The sample taken for sequencing was naive CD4+ T cells sorted from blood. Noted subset: CD45RA+ positively selected. This clonotype was obtained from a woman in her twenties or thirties in good health. The rearrangement joins TRBV30 to TRBJ2-1; 11 bases agree with TRBD2. In DNA, the CDR3 is TGTGCCTGGAGTCTAGCGGGAGGTGAGCAGTTCTTC. Residues: CAWSLAGGEQFF.